Given below is one TCR beta chain in context. Amplification used 60 Vbeta primers and 13 Jbeta primers. The assay was immunoSEQ multiplex PCR, and TCRdb's table has in-frame clones only and misses some. Among about 190,000 clones, about 80% were seen once, and the ten largest hold about 0.63%. V shed 1 base and J shed 6 bases, with 13 bases lying between them. Germline V CDR1 and CDR2: LNHNV, YYDKDF (reference sequence). This CDR3 has 15 amino acids. The record originates from a study of cytomegalovirus exposure and HLA in healthy donors. The V call is TRBV15, the J call TRBJ2-1; D perhaps matches TRBD2 (7 bases). Sequencing was done on a sample of PBMCs. This sequence was found in a boy aged 10-17 years in good health and CMV-seronegative. CDR3: CATSRGGGSSNEQFF. CDR3 bases: TGTGCCACCAGCAGAGGGGGGGGCAGTAGCAATGAGCAGTTCTTC. The whole variable domain, filled in from reference TRBV15 and TRBJ2-1, reads DAMVIQNPRYQVTQFGKPVTLSCSQTLNHNVMYWYQQKSSQAPKLLFHYYDKDFNNEADTPDNFQSRRPNTSFCFLDIRSPGLGDTAMYLCATSRGGGSSNEQFFGPGTRLTVL.